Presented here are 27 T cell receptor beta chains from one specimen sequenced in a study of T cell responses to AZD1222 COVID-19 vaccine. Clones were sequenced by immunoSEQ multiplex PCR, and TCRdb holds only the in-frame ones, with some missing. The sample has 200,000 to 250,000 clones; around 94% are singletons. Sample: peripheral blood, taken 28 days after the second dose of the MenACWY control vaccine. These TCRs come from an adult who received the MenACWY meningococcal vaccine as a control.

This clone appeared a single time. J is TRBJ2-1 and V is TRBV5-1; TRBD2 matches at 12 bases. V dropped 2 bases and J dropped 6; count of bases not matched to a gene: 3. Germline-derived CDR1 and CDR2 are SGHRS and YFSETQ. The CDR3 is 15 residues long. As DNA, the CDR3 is TGCGCCAGCAGCTTACTAGCGGGGGGTCCCAATGAGCAGTTCTTC. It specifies CASSLLAGGPNEQFF.

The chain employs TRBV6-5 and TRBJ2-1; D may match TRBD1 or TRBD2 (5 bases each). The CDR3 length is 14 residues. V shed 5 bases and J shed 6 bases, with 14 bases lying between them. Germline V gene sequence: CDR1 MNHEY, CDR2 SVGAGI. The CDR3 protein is CASSRTGTTNEQFF. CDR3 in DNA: TGTGCCAGCAGTAGGACCGGGACGACCAATGAGCAGTTCTTC.

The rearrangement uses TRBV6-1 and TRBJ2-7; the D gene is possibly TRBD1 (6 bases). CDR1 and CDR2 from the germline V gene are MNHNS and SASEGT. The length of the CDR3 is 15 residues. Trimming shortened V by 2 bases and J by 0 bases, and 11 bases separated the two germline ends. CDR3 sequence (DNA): TGTGCCAGCAGTGAATTTGGACAGCCCTCCTACGAGCAGTACTTC. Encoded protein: CASSEFGQPSYEQYF.

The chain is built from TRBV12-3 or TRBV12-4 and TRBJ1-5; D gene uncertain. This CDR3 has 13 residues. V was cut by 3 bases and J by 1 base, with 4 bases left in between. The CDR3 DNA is TGTGCCAGCAGTTTGGCCAGCAATCAGCCCCAGCATTTT. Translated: CASSLASNQPQHF.

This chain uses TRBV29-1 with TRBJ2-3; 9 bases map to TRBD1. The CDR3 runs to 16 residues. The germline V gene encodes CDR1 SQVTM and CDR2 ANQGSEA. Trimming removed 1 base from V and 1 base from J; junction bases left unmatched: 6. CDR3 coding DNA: TGCAGCGTTGAAGCCGGGACAGGGTTCGGCACAGATACGCAGTATTTT. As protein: CSVEAGTGFGTDTQYF.

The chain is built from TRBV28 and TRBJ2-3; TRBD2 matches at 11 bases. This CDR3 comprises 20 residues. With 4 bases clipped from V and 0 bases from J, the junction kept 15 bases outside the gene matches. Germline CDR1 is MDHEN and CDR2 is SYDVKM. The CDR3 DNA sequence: TGTGCCAGCAGTTGGCCCCCGACTAGCGGGGCGGGTTATAGCACAGATACGCAGTATTTT. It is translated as CASSWPPTSGAGYSTDTQYF.

The CDR3, as DNA: TGTGCCAGCTCACCAAGGGGGACAGGGGGCGACATTCAGTACTTC. It codes for CASSPRGTGGDIQYF. This rearrangement joins TRBV18 to TRBJ2-4, with 12 bases matching TRBD1. The CDR3 runs to 15 residues. CDR1 KGHSH and CDR2 LQKENI come from the germline V gene. V shed 2 bases and J 8 bases; nucleotides not matched to a gene: 4.

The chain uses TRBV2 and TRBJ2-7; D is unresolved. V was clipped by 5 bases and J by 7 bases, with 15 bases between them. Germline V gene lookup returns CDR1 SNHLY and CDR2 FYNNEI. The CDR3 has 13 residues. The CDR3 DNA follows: TGTGCCAGCAGTCTAGGCCTGGCTACTGAGCAGTACTTC. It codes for CASSLGLATEQYF.

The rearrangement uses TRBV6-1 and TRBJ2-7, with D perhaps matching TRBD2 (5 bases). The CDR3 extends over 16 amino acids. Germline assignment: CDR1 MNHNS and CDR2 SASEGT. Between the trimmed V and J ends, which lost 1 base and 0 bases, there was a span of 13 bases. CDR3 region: CASSEGSATSSYEQYF. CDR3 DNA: TGTGCCAGCAGTGAAGGGAGCGCCACTAGCTCCTACGAGCAGTACTTC.

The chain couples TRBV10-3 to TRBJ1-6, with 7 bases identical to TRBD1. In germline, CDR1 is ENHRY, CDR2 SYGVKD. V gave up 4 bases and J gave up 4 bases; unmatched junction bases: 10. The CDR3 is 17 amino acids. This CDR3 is CAISGGGPGGYNSPLHF. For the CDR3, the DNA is TGTGCCATCAGTGGGGGAGGGCCAGGGGGATATAATTCACCCCTCCACTTT.

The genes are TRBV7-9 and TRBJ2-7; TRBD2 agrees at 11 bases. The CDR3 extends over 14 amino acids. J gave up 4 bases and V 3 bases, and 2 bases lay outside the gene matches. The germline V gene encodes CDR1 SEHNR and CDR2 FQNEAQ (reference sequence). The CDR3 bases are TGTGCCAGCAGCTTCCTAGCGGGAGGTTACGAGCAGTACTTC. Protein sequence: CASSFLAGGYEQYF.

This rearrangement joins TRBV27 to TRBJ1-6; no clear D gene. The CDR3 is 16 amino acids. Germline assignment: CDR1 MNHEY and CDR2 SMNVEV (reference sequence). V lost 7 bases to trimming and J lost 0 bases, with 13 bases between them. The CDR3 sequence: CASTRTVSSYNSPLHF. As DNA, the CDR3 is TGTGCCAGCACCAGGACCGTGAGCTCCTATAATTCACCCCTCCACTTT.

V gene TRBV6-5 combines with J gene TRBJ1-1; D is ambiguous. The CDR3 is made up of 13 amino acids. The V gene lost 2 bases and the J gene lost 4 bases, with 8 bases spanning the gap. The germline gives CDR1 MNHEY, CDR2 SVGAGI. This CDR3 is CASSYPLGTEAFF. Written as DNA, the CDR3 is TGTGCCAGCAGTTACCCGCTTGGCACTGAAGCTTTCTTT.

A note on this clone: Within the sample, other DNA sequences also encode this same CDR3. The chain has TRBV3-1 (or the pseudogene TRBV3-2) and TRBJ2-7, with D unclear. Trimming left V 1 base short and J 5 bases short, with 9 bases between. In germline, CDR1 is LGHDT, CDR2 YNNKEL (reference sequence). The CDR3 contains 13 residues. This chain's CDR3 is CASSQASKNEQYF. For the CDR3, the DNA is TGTGCCAGCAGCCAAGCCTCTAAGAACGAGCAGTACTTC.

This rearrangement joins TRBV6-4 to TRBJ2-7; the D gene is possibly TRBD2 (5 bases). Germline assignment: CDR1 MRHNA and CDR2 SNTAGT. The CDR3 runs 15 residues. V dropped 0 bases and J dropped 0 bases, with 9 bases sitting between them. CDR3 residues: CASSDSYGSSYEQYF. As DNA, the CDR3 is TGTGCCAGCAGTGACTCTTATGGGAGCTCCTACGAGCAGTACTTC.

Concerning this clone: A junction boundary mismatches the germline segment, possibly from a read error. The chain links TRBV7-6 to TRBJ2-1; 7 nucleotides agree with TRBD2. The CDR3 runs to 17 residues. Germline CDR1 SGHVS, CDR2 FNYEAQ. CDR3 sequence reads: CASSLAGAGSSYNEQFF. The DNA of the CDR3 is TGTGCCAGCAGCCTAGCCGGAGCGGGGAGCTCCTACAATGAGCAGTTCTTC. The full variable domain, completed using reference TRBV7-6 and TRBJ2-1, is GAGVSQSPRYKVTKRGQDVALRCDPISGHVSLYWYRQALGQGPEFLTYFNYEAQQDKSGLPNDRFSAERPEGSISTLTIQRTEQRDSAMYRCASSLAGAGSSYNEQFFGPGTRLTVL.

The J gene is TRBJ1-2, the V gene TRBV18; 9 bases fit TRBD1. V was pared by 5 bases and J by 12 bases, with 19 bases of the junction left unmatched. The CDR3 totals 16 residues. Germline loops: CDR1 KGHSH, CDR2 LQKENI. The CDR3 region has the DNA TGTGCCAGCTCAACGCTTCCCACAGGGGGCGATGAAGTGAACACCTTC. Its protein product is CASSTLPTGGDEVNTF.

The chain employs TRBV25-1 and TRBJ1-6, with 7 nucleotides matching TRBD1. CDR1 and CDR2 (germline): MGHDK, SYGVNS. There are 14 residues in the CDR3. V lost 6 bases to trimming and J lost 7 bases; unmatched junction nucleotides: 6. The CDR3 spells CASRRDSANSPLHF. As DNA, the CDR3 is TGTGCCAGCAGGCGGGACAGCGCCAATTCACCCCTCCACTTT. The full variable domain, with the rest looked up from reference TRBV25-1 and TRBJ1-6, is EADIYQTPRYLVIGTGKKITLECSQTMGHDKMYWYQQDPGMELHLIHYSYGVNSTEKGDLSSESTVSRIRTEHFPLTLESARPSHTSQYLCASRRDSANSPLHFGNGTRLTVT.

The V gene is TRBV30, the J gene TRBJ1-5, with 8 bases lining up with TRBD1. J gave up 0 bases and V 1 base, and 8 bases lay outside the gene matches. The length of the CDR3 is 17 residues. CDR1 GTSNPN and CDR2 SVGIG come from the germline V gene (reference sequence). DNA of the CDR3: TGTGCCTGGAGTGCCGACAGGGGACCTCGTAGCAATCAGCCCCAGCATTTT. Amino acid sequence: CAWSADRGPRSNQPQHF.

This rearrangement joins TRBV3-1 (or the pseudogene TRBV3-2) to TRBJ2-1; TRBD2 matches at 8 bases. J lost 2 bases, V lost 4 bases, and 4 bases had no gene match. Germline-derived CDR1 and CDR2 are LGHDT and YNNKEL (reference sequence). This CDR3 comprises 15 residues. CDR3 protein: CASSLTSAAYNEQFF. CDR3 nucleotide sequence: TGTGCCAGCAGCCTGACTAGCGCGGCCTACAATGAGCAGTTCTTC.

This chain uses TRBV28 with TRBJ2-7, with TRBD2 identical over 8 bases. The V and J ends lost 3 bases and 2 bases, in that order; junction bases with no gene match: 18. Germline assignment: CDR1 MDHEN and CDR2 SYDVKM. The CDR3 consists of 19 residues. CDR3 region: CASSFSSGFLGLVTYEQYF. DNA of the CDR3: TGTGCCAGCAGTTTCAGTTCAGGGTTTTTGGGACTAGTCACCTACGAGCAGTACTTC.

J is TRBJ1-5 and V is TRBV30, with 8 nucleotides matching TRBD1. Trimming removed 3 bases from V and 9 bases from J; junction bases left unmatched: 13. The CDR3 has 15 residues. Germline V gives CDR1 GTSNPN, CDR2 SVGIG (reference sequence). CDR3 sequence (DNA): TGTGCCTGGAGGAGTGGGGCCCAGGGGGCATGGCCCCAGCATTTT. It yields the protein CAWRSGAQGAWPQHF.

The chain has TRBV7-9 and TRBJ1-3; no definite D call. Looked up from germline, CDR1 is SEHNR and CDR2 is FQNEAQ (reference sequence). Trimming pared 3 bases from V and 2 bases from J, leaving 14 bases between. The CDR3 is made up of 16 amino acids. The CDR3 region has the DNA TGTGCCAGCAGCTTCCCCTCTAATCCCGCTGGAAACACCATATATTTT. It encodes CASSFPSNPAGNTIYF.

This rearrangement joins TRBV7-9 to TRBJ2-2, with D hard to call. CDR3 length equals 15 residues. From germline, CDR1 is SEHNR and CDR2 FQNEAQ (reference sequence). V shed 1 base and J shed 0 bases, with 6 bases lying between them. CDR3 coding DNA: TGTGCCAGCAGCTTAGGATTTTCGAACACCGGGGAGCTGTTTTTT. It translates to CASSLGFSNTGELFF.

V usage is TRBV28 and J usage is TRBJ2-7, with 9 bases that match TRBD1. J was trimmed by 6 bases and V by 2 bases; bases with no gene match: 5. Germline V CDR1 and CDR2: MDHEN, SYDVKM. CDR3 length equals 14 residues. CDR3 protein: CASSLRDRAAEQYF. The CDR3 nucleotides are TGTGCCAGCAGTTTACGGGACAGGGCGGCCGAGCAGTACTTC.

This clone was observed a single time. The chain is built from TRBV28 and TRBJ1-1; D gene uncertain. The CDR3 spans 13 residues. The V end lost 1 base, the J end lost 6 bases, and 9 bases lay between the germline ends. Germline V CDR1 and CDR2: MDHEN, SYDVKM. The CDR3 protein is CASSLSMRSEAFF. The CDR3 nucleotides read TGTGCCAGCAGTTTATCCATGCGATCTGAAGCTTTCTTT.

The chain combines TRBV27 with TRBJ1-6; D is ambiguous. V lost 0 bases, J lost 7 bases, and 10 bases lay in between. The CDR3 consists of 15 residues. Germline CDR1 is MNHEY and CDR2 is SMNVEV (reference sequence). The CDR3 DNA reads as TGTGCCAGCAGTTTATCAGTCCCCCGGAATTCACCCCTCCACTTT. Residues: CASSLSVPRNSPLHF.